One and the same sample provided the 8 T cell receptor beta chains below, sequenced in a study of shared clonotypes between healthy human individuals. Repertoires were generated with immunoSEQ multiplex PCR, while TCRdb's copy carries only in-frame clones and drops some. The data show roughly 2,500,000 clones, with 80% to 95% seen just once and 0.36% held by the top ten. Sequencing was done on a sample of naive CD4+ T cells from PBMCs. Specified subset: CD45RA+ positively selected. The receptors were gathered from a man younger than 35 in good health. Some clones in this sample may be carry-over from other donors' samples.

This sequence joins TRBV7-7 and TRBJ2-1, with TRBD2 as a possible D gene (5 bases). The CDR3 runs 16 residues. The germline V and J ends were trimmed by 5 bases and 1 base, with 15 bases remaining between them. Germline CDR1 reads SSHAT; CDR2 reads FNYEAQ (reference sequence). In DNA form, the CDR3 reads TGTGCCAGCAGCCGGACGCACGGGATATCCTACAATGAGCAGTTCTTC. Residues: CASSRTHGISYNEQFF.

As to this clone: Other DNA sequences in this sample translate to the same CDR3. The V and J genes are TRBV5-4 and TRBJ2-6; a possible D gene is TRBD1 (5 bases). CDR1 and CDR2 (germline): SGHNT, YYREEE (reference sequence). Deletions cut 1 base from V and 2 bases from J, with 7 bases between. This CDR3 is built from 15 residues. The CDR3 reads CASSLWGAGANVLTF. DNA for the CDR3: TGTGCCAGCAGCTTGTGGGGCGCTGGGGCCAACGTCCTGACTTTC.

The genes are TRBV12-2 and TRBJ1-5. TRBV12-2 is listed as a pseudogene. The CDR3 runs 17 residues. The CDR3 protein is CASRLRGGRGGNQPQHF. The CDR3 DNA is TGTGCAAGTCGCTTACGTGGAGGGAGGGGCGGCAATCAGCCCCAGCATTTT.

This chain links TRBV29-1 with TRBJ2-3; D may match TRBD1 or TRBD2 (6 bases each). This CDR3 region has 16 residues. Germline V gene lookup returns CDR1 SQVTM and CDR2 ANQGSEA. Deletions cut 3 bases from V and 6 bases from J, with 22 bases between. CDR3 DNA sequence: TGCAGCGTTGATAAAACTCGGGGGCTAGGGAGTGATACGCAGTATTTT. It specifies CSVDKTRGLGSDTQYF.

DNA of the CDR3: TGTGCCAGCAAAGGGACTAGCGGGAGTCCCGGCTACAATGAGCAGTTCTTC. Protein sequence: CASKGTSGSPGYNEQFF. The gene calls are TRBV28 and TRBJ2-1, with TRBD2 identical over 14 bases. CDR1 is MDHEN and CDR2 is SYDVKM in the germline V gene. The CDR3 runs to 17 residues. The V gene end was trimmed by 7 bases and the J gene end by 3 bases; junction bases not matched to a gene: 8. Full variable domain (rest looked up from reference TRBV28 and TRBJ2-1): DVKVTQSSRYLVKRTGEKVFLECVQDMDHENMFWYRQDPGLGLRLIYFSYDVKMKEKGDIPEGYSVSREKKERFSLILESASTNQTSMYLCASKGTSGSPGYNEQFFGPGTRLTVL.

The V gene is TRBV5-1, the J gene TRBJ1-6; D uncertain. Trimming took 0 bases from V and 8 from J, leaving 6 bases between them. Germline assignment: CDR1 SGHRS and CDR2 YFSETQ. This CDR3 is 13 amino acids long. The CDR3 region is CASSLETDSPLHF. CDR3 DNA sequence: TGCGCCAGCAGCTTGGAGACGGATTCACCCCTCCACTTT.

A remark on this clone: Within the sample, other DNA sequences also encode this same CDR3. The chain has TRBV25-1 and TRBJ1-2; D gene unclear. Germline loops: CDR1 MGHDK, CDR2 SYGVNS. Trimming removed 3 bases at V and 8 bases at J, with 7 bases between. The CDR3 runs to 11 residues. The CDR3 spells CASSEGLGYTF. The CDR3 nucleotides read TGTGCCAGCAGTGAGGGTTTGGGCTACACCTTC.

DNA of the CDR3: TGTGCCACCGCGTCGCCGGGGGGGTGGGAGCAGTACTTC. It yields the protein CATASPGGWEQYF. The rearrangement joins TRBV6-5 to TRBJ2-5; 8 bases line up with TRBD2. V shed 10 bases, J shed 11 bases, and the junction held 15 bases outside the gene matches. The germline gives CDR1 MNHEY, CDR2 SVGAGI. This CDR3 contains 13 residues.